This passage covers 7 T cell receptor beta chains from one sample sequenced in a study of CD8+ T cells in alopecia areata (dated by TCRdb to 2016 to 2019). To prepare the library, the immunoSEQ multiplex PCR assay was applied. To provide template for TCR sequencing, every sample had RNA extracted and reverse transcribed into cDNA. Sourced from immuneACCESS, this table was stored by TCRdb with only in-frame sequences that have V and J called. A share of the clones is absent; for the studies checked, an unresolved V gene accounts for under half, and the remainder has no known explanation. Recorded for this sample are about 200,000 clones; 64% of them occurred a single time. The biggest ten clones account for roughly 4.2% of the sample. The time point label, read with the paper, signifies: about 4 weeks on oral tofacitinib. What this sample's treatment or condition label stands for: oral pan-JAK inhibitor, 5-10 mg twice daily.

Sequences were derived from CD4+ T cells sorted from blood, sampled at week 4, from a patient treated with tofacitinib. The receptor source for this set is a human donor with alopecia areata.

The rearrangement joins TRBV7-9 to TRBJ2-5; D is uncertain. CDR1 and CDR2 from the germline V gene are SEHNR and FQNEAQ (reference sequence). There are 11 residues in the CDR3. Trimming took off 5 bases at V and 5 bases at J, with 6 bases between the two ends. The DNA for the CDR3 is TGTGCCAGCAGCGCCCGGGAGACCCAGTACTTC. Translated, it gives CASSARETQYF.

This clone was detected only once. This CDR3 reads CASSLAGDETQYF. The CDR3 bases are TGCGCCAGCAGCCTAGCGGGGGATGAGACCCAGTACTTC. The chain combines TRBV4-3 with TRBJ2-5, with 9 bases aligning to TRBD2. V lost 4 bases and J lost 5; bases outside the gene matches: 2. Germline assignment: CDR1 LGHNA and CDR2 YSLEER. This CDR3 region has 13 residues.

The chain uses TRBV7-9 and TRBJ1-6, with TRBD1 identical over 10 bases. Germline values: CDR1 SEHNR, CDR2 FQNEAQ (reference sequence). The CDR3 is made up of 16 amino acids. Unmatched junction bases numbered 8, after V lost 3 bases and J lost 9 bases. The CDR3 coding sequence is TGTGCCAGCAGCTTCCTCCCACGGACAGGGGGTTCACCCCTCCACTTT. Its translation is CASSFLPRTGGSPLHF.

The chain couples TRBV4-3 to TRBJ1-1; 8 positions agree with TRBD1. With 0 bases clipped from V and 4 bases from J, the junction kept 7 bases outside the gene matches. This CDR3 spans 16 amino acids. Germline lookup yields CDR1 LGHNA and CDR2 YSLEER. CDR3 region: CASSQERATGGTEAFF. The CDR3 DNA is TGCGCCAGCAGCCAAGAGCGGGCCACAGGGGGCACTGAAGCTTTCTTT.

The chain recombines TRBV4-2 with TRBJ2-7, with 9 positions matching TRBD1. The length of the CDR3 is 13 residues. Per germline, CDR1 LGHNA and CDR2 YNFKEQ. The V and J ends lost 6 bases and 6 bases, in that order; junction bases with no gene match: 6. This chain's CDR3 is CASRLTGGSEQYF. The CDR3 coding sequence is TGTGCCAGCAGACTGACAGGGGGGAGCGAGCAGTACTTC.

This sequence joins TRBV6-5 and TRBJ1-1; 10 bases map to TRBD1. The CDR3 length is 15 residues. The V and J ends lost 0 bases and 3 bases, in that order; junction bases with no gene match: 1. CDR1 and CDR2 from the germline V gene are MNHEY and SVGAGI. For the CDR3, the DNA is TGTGCCAGCAGTTACTCGGGACAGGGGTACACTGAAGCTTTCTTT. Translation gives CASSYSGQGYTEAFF.

The gene calls are TRBV29-1 and TRBJ1-1; a possible D gene is TRBD1 (6 bases). The CDR3 extends over 14 amino acids. Trimming cost V 3 bases and J 5 bases, with 16 bases left between them. Germline V gives CDR1 SQVTM, CDR2 ANQGSEA. The CDR3 sequence is CSVEGKGQGTEAFF. CDR3 sequence (DNA): TGCAGCGTTGAGGGCAAAGGCCAGGGGACTGAAGCTTTCTTT.